These 4 T cell receptor beta chains share one sample of origin, sequenced in a study of blood T cell repertoires in COVID-19. This table comes from immunoSEQ multiplex PCR, and its TCRdb copy is limited to in-frame clones, with some not included. The data show about 110,000 clones, with 85% seen just once and about 13% held by the top ten. Sequencing was done on a sample of peripheral blood. These receptors were taken from a human donor in a cohort sampled during active COVID-19.

V gene TRBV5-6 combines with J gene TRBJ1-3; 8 nucleotides agree with TRBD1. Trimming at V came to 2 bases and at J to 0 bases, leaving 13 bases not matched to a gene. Germline loops: CDR1 SGHDT, CDR2 YYEEEE. The CDR3 runs 19 residues. The CDR3 loop reads CASSLVGGQVPISGNTIYF. Written as DNA, the CDR3 is TGTGCCAGCAGCTTAGTCGGGGGACAGGTACCGATCTCTGGAAACACCATATATTTT. Full variable domain (missing parts from reference TRBV5-6 and TRBJ1-3): DAGVTQSPTHLIKTRGQQVTLRCSPKSGHDTVSWYQQALGQGPQFIFQYYEEEERQRGNFPDRFSGHQFPNYSSELNVNALLLGDSALYLCASSLVGGQVPISGNTIYFGEGSWLTVV.

V usage is TRBV30 and J usage is TRBJ2-7, with 7 bases that match TRBD1. J lost 1 base, V lost 2 bases, and 8 bases had no gene match. This CDR3 contains 15 residues. Per the germline V gene, CDR1 is GTSNPN and CDR2 is SVGIG (reference sequence). CDR3 sequence reads: CAWSPPDRQSYEQYF. CDR3 coding DNA: TGTGCCTGGAGTCCGCCGGACAGGCAATCCTACGAGCAGTACTTC.

The chain joins TRBV28 to TRBJ2-4; D possibly corresponds to TRBD1 (5 bases). This CDR3 contains 19 residues. The V end was cut by 0 bases, the J end by 0 bases, with 18 bases between. Looked up from germline, CDR1 is MDHEN and CDR2 is SYDVKM. The CDR3 loop is CASSLWTVRPSLAKNIQYF. CDR3 DNA: TGTGCCAGCAGTTTATGGACAGTGCGGCCGAGCTTAGCCAAAAACATTCAGTACTTC. Together with reference TRBV28 and TRBJ2-4, the CDR3 gives the full variable domain: DVKVTQSSRYLVKRTGEKVFLECVQDMDHENMFWYRQDPGLGLRLIYFSYDVKMKEKGDIPEGYSVSREKKERFSLILESASTNQTSMYLCASSLWTVRPSLAKNIQYFGAGTRLSVL.

The chain has TRBV6-6 and TRBJ1-5; possible D gene TRBD1, 5 bases. The CDR3 runs to 14 residues. V lost 2 bases and J 2 bases, leaving 7 bases between the germline ends. The V gene's germline CDR1 is MNHNY and CDR2 SVGAGI (reference sequence). CDR3 sequence (DNA): TGTGCCAGCAGTTACGGAGGGGGCAATCAGCCCCAGCATTTT. Its protein product is CASSYGGGNQPQHF.